These 14 T cell receptor beta chains were sequenced from one sample in a study of T cells expressing NK-cell markers. TCRdb processed the 5' RACE reads again and assigns one entry to each CDR3 protein, with no DNA. Here the sample table reports about half a million distinct CDR3 sequences. Source material: blood T cells: a sorted CD56 or NKG2C T cell subset, CD4+ or CD8+ T cells, or bulk PBMC T cells (not recorded which). These receptors came from a woman between 50 and 59 years old in good health.

V and J are TRBV18 and TRBJ2-6. CDR1 and CDR2 from the germline V gene are KGHSH and LQKENI. The CDR3 has 18 amino acids. The CDR3 sequence: CASSPPRAPGSGANVLTF. The whole variable domain, remainder taken from reference TRBV18 and TRBJ2-6, is NAGVMQNPRHLVRRRGQEARLRCSPMKGHSHVYWYRQLPEEGLKFMVYLQKENIIDESGMPKERFSAEFPKEGPSILRIQQVVRGDSAAYFCASSPPRAPGSGANVLTFGAGSRLTVL.

The chain carries TRBV5-1 and TRBJ1-1; TCRdb selects TRBD1, and the lack of DNA leaves this call unchecked. The germline V gene encodes CDR1 SGHRS and CDR2 YFSETQ. The CDR3 runs 15 residues. CDR3 residues: CASSRIQGAWTEAFF.

This sequence joins TRBV7-2 and TRBJ2-5; TCRdb reports TRBD2, a call that lacks DNA to check it against. Germline CDR1 and CDR2: SGHTA and FQGNSA. The CDR3 length is 18 residues. CDR3 residues: CASSLEGFGTSGSETQYF.

This chain connects TRBV20-1 to TRBJ2-7; as DNA is missing, the TRBD1 call by TCRdb cannot be tested. CDR1 is DFQATT, CDR2 SNEGSKA, per germline (reference sequence). The CDR3 runs 15 residues. The CDR3 here is CSAIQGRRSTYEQYF.

The CDR3: CAISGAGGGTDTQYF. V and J are TRBV10-3 and TRBJ2-3; TCRdb indicates TRBD2, and absent DNA this call remains unverified. The CDR3 is 15 residues long. From germline, CDR1 is ENHRY and CDR2 SYGVKD.

The chain is built from TRBV28 and TRBJ2-3; TCRdb's assignment of TRBD2 cannot be checked, as there is no DNA. The CDR3 loop spans 15 amino acids. Germline values: CDR1 MDHEN, CDR2 SYDVKM. CDR3 loop: CASSLRLAGGDTQYF. Full variable domain (missing parts from reference TRBV28 and TRBJ2-3): DVKVTQSSRYLVKRTGEKVFLECVQDMDHENMFWYRQDPGLGLRLIYFSYDVKMKEKGDIPEGYSVSREKKERFSLILESASTNQTSMYLCASSLRLAGGDTQYFGPGTRLTVL.

The chain is built from TRBV7-2 and TRBJ1-2; TCRdb proposes TRBD1, but this gene call is untestable without DNA. The CDR3 covers 15 residues. The germline CDR1 and CDR2 sequences are SGHTA and FQGNSA. The CDR3 sequence: CASSPVLGQGKGYTF.

J is TRBJ2-1 and V is TRBV5-1; TCRdb selects TRBD2, and the lack of DNA leaves this call unchecked. The CDR3 consists of 23 residues. CDR1 is SGHRS, CDR2 YFSETQ, per germline. CDR3 loop: CASSFGPGGLGLAGGSSYNEQFF. Combining the CDR3 with reference TRBV5-1 and TRBJ2-1 gives the whole variable domain KAGVTQTPRYLIKTRGQQVTLSCSPISGHRSVSWYQQTPGQGLQFLFEYFSETQRNKGNFPGRFSGRQFSNSRSEMNVSTLELGDSALYLCASSFGPGGLGLAGGSSYNEQFFGPGTRLTVL.

This chain connects TRBV20-1 to TRBJ2-3; with no DNA, the TCRdb D assignment of TRBD1 cannot be verified. Germline CDR1 is DFQATT and CDR2 is SNEGSKA (reference sequence). This CDR3 contains 15 residues. CDR3 residues: CSARVPGTQKDTQYF.

CDR3 residues: CASSVATSSKTQYF. This chain uses TRBV9 with TRBJ2-5. The germline CDR1 and CDR2 sequences are SGDLS and YYNGEE. The length of the CDR3 is 14 residues.

This chain uses TRBV5-1 with TRBJ2-7; no DNA is available, so the TRBD1 call from TCRdb remains unchecked. The CDR3 extends over 13 amino acids. Germline V lookup: CDR1 SGHRS, CDR2 YFSETQ. CDR3: CASSLLRGYEQYF.

The chain carries TRBV5-5 and TRBJ2-3; TCRdb indicates TRBD1, and absent DNA this call remains unverified. CDR1 is SGHKS, CDR2 YYEKEE, per germline (reference sequence). The CDR3 spans 16 residues. CDR3 residues: CASSPRPGRTQYTQYF.

The chain couples TRBV7-7 to TRBJ2-1. The CDR3 has 16 amino acids. Germline V gives CDR1 SSHAT, CDR2 FNYEAQ (reference sequence). Here the CDR3 reads CASSPHSGRTYNEQFF.

The genes are TRBV10-3 and TRBJ2-7. The length of the CDR3 is 12 residues. The V gene's germline CDR1 is ENHRY and CDR2 SYGVKD. CDR3 sequence reads: CAISGVKYEQYF.